Below, one TCR beta chain is given with its context. There are 13 residues in the CDR3. V gave up 2 bases and J gave up 2 bases, with 8 bases separating them. CDR1 SGHRS and CDR2 YFSETQ come from the germline V gene. This sample was taken from a study of T cell changes during pregnancy in multiple sclerosis. This table comes from immunoSEQ multiplex PCR, and its TCRdb copy is limited to in-frame clones, with some not included. This table holds 25,000 to 30,000 clones, about 88% found once. The clonotype originates from a female donor with multiple sclerosis, enrolled in a pregnancy study. The chain carries TRBV5-1 and TRBJ2-7, with unresolved D. Sample: CD8+ T cells from peripheral blood mononuclear cells, taken before pregnancy. The CDR3 spells CASSFHSTYEQYF. In DNA form, the CDR3 reads TGCGCCAGCAGCTTTCACAGCACCTACGAGCAGTACTTC. Supplemented by reference TRBV5-1 and TRBJ2-7, the full variable domain reads KAGVTQTPRYLIKTRGQQVTLSCSPISGHRSVSWYQQTPGQGLQFLFEYFSETQRNKGNFPGRFSGRQFSNSRSEMNVSTLELGDSALYLCASSFHSTYEQYFGPGTRLTVT.